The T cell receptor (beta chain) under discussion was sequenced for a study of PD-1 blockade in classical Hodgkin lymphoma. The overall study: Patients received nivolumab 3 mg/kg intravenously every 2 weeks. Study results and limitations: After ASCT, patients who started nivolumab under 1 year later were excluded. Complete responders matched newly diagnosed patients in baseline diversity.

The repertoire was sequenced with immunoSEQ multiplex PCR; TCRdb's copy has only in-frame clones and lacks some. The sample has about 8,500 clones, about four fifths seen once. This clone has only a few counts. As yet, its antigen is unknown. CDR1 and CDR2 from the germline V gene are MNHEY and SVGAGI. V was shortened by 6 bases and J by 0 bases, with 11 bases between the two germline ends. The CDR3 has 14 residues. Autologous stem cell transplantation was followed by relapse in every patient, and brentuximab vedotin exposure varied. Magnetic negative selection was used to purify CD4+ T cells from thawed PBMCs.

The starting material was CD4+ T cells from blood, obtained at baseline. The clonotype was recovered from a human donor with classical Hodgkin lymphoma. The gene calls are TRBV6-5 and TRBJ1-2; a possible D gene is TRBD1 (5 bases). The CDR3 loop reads CASRRDGANYGYTF. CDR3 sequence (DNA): TGTGCCAGCAGACGGGACGGAGCTAACTATGGCTACACCTTC.